This T cell receptor beta chain was obtained from a study of shared clonotypes between healthy human individuals (dated by TCRdb to 2019 to 2021). For the study in its entirety: A few men and two women, aged 18 to 49 years, made up the cohort. Per donor, three plates each were used for CD4 naive and CD4 memory, two for CD8 naive, and one for CD8 memory. To estimate repertoire size and how much clonotypes are shared between individuals, the study performed deep sequencing of blood TCR repertoires from roughly five healthy adults. To increase sequencing depth and limit assay-specific biases, different laboratories used diverse techniques to prepare libraries and sequence TCR repertoires. Each donor's leukapheresis produced roughly between about 0.85 and 10 billion PBMCs. General study outcomes and caveats: Clonotypes shared by all four sorted-subset donors showed higher generation probabilities than non-shared clonotypes. Sharing across several donors was observed for approximately 5% of naive CD4, 3.5% of naive CD8, 2.3% of memory CD4, and 0.4% of memory CD8 clonotypes. Because the study included only a small number of donors, the genetic and exposure-history diversity represented was limited. Pairwise subsampling led to the expectation that sequencing depth would affect the degree of clonotype sharing among donors. Only blood was sampled, and tissue TCR repertoires likely differ from those in blood. Larger estimated clonotype richness was generally found for naive subsets than for memory subsets. Incomplete sequencing was indicated by rarefaction of sorted-subset datasets, despite the large sequencing depth.

Using the deep immunoSEQ assay, multiplex PCR amplified TCR CDR3 regions from genomic DNA. Extracted genomic DNA from each cell subset was spread evenly across all wells of several immunoSEQ 96-well plates, with each plate serving as a replicate. Each replicate PCR for sorted subsets received 200 ng genomic DNA, equal to tens of thousands of T cell genomes. Purified libraries were quantified with a Qubit 3.0 fluorometer, sized on a Bioanalyzer 2100, and re-quantified with the KAPA Library Quantification kit. Each immunoSEQ 96-well plate was sequenced on its own single-read 150-cycle Illumina NextSeq 550 flow cell. For the original study's pipeline: The immunoSEQ output contained only junctional sequences without quality scores, so filtering could not match that applied to full-length reads. To assign V/J genes and CDR3, sequences were annotated using PyIR, a Python wrapper for IgBLAST v1.9, with IMGT germline references. Any read was removed if the V/J assignment was weak (E-value above 1e-6), the CDR3 was missing, or the read contained stop codons, out-of-frame junctions, or ambiguous translated residues. A V3J clonotype was defined by an identical inferred V gene, J gene, and CDR3 amino acid sequence. To compute the percentage overlap between repertoires, the number of shared unique clonotypes was divided by the size of the smaller repertoire. Three approaches were used to assess repertoire richness: RTK rarefaction, the Chao1 estimator, and Recon v2.1 estimates of unobserved clonotypes. OLGA was used to compute generation probabilities for all TCRbeta clonotypes that the gDNA method yielded from a few donors. TCRdb carries this immuneACCESS record with in-frame sequences only. Its versions omit some clonotypes, under half of them owing to an unresolved V gene in the studies checked, with the rest unexplained. D and trimming come from the DNA, and the V and J calls and clone size come from that table. Counted in this sample were roughly 2.1 million clones; approximately 94% of them appeared once. The top ten hold under 2% of the sample.

CD8 naive samples consisted of CD45RO-negative cells that were positively selected for CCR7, yielding a CD45RA+CCR7+ population without TemRA cells. The donors were healthy, HIV-negative adults with no recently reported acute infections or vaccinations. Every donor was a Caucasian adult residing in Nashville, Tennessee, USA. After blood collection by leukapheresis, PBMCs were isolated using Ficoll-Histopaque density gradient centrifugation and then cryopreserved in the vapor phase of liquid nitrogen. Analytical flow cytometry was used to check the purity and quantity of each magnetically sorted T cell population. From each sorted fraction, genomic DNA was isolated and quantified by UV absorbance on a Nanodrop 2000c. Cut back by 4 bases and 6 bases, the V and J ends lie 12 bases apart. Sequences SGHTA (CDR1) and FQGTGA (CDR2) are obtained from the germline V gene. Reading from cysteine to phenylalanine, the CDR3 counts 14 amino acids. Only the CDR3 region is kept as DNA, spanning 42 bases read in frame from base 1.

Note on this clone: Its target antigen remains unknown. No base qualities exist here, and no much larger clone lies one base off it.

The chain uses TRBV7-3 and TRBJ2-2, with no confident D gene call. Sample: naive CD8+ T cells from PBMCs. Per the publication, the cell subset or site label means: CD45RA+CCR7+. This sequence originates from a man younger than 35 in good health. Some clones in this sample may be carry-over from other donors' samples. DNA sequence: TGTGCCAGCAGCTCCCCCGTGACTTCCGGGGAGCTGTTTTTT. The translation is CASSSPVTSGELFF.